This T cell receptor beta chain was captured by sequencing in a study of CD8+ T cells in alopecia areata. This clone occurred a few times. Its antigen is unknown. Isolated RNA was reverse transcribed into cDNA used as the sequencing template. The data were produced by immunoSEQ multiplex PCR, yet TCRdb's version contains in-frame clones alone and is incomplete. The repertoire consists of fewer than 250,000 clones, with 45% to 65% occurring once and the leading ten covering approximately 0.7%. Study results and caveats: Clonality in lesional scalp, especially alopecia totalis/universalis, exceeded that of normal scalp.

Noted treatment: oral pan-JAK inhibitor, 5-10 mg twice daily. Germline V gene data show CDR1 as LNHNV and CDR2 as YYDKDF (reference sequence). V gave up 4 bases and J gave up 10 bases, with 11 bases separating them. This CDR3 spans 12 amino acids. The chain recombines TRBV15 with TRBJ2-1; D uncertain. The source of this sequence is a human donor with alopecia areata. Here the sequenced sample was CD4+ T cells sorted from blood, taken at week 4, from a patient treated with tofacitinib. CDR3 in DNA: TGTGCCACCAGCAAACCTCGGTTGGAGCAGTTCTTC. Its protein product is CATSKPRLEQFF.